This T cell receptor beta chain was identified in a study of cytomegalovirus exposure and HLA in healthy donors. The study, taken as a whole, reports: With DRB1 most and HLA-C fewest, TCR association rates differed between HLA loci in a later analysis.

This clone was observed a single time. Its target is not known. A multiplex PCR was run with 60 Vbeta primers and 13 Jbeta primers. The assay was immunoSEQ multiplex PCR, and TCRdb's table has in-frame clones only and misses some. Altogether fewer than 200,000 clones are present, 83% being singletons, with the ten largest covering approximately 1.6%. Sequenced sample: PBMCs. The TCR sequence derives from a man aged 35 to 55 in good health and CMV-seropositive.

This chain's CDR3 is CASSVLAGGPPDTQYF. The CDR3 nucleotides read TGTGCCAGCAGTGTACTAGCGGGAGGGCCCCCAGATACGCAGTATTTT. This chain links TRBV2 with TRBJ2-3; 13 bases agree with TRBD2. The CDR3 consists of 16 residues. Germline V gives CDR1 SNHLY, CDR2 FYNNEI. Losses at the gene ends were 4 bases for V and 4 bases for J; bases not matched to a gene: 5.